These 29 T cell receptor beta chains were all obtained from the same sample, sequenced in a study of T-cell reconstitution after alpha-beta-depleted transplantation in children. Unique molecular identifiers were built into the TCRbeta library. TCRdb re-called the PCR reads with MiXCR, one entry per CDR3 protein. This table has around 270,000 distinct CDR3 sequences, over 9.5% appearing once. The sample was PBMCs, taken before TCRalphabeta/CD19-depleted stem cell transplant. These TCRs come from a boy younger than two with acute myeloid leukemia, due to receive a stem cell transplant.

This clonotype has a count of ten or more. One junction end does not reproduce the germline sequence, and a read error may be involved. V usage is TRBV4-2 and J usage is TRBJ1-1; 9 bases agree with TRBD1. The CDR3 extends over 13 amino acids. In germline, CDR1 is LGHNA, CDR2 YNFKEQ. The CDR3 sequence: CASSQTGGTESFF. The DNA of the CDR3 is TGTGCCAGCAGCCAAACAGGGGGCACTGAATCTTTCTTT.

The count of this clonotype is one. The CDR3 region has the DNA TGTGCCAGCAGACCCAACCTAGGAGGCACAGATACGCAGTATTTT. Its translation is CASRPNLGGTDTQYF. This chain connects TRBV28 to TRBJ2-3; D call uncertain. Between the trimmed V and J ends, which lost 6 bases and 1 base, there was a span of 14 bases. Germline assignment: CDR1 MDHEN and CDR2 SYDVKM. This CDR3 spans 15 amino acids. The full variable domain, rest sourced from reference TRBV28 and TRBJ2-3, is DVKVTQSSRYLVKRTGEKVFLECVQDMDHENMFWYRQDPGLGLRLIYFSYDVKMKEKGDIPEGYSVSREKKERFSLILESASTNQTSMYLCASRPNLGGTDTQYFGPGTRLTVL.

In its sample, this clonotype was seen many times. The chain couples TRBV5-6 to TRBJ2-7, with 8 nucleotides matching TRBD1. With V trimmed by 3 bases and J by 2 bases, 1 base remained unmatched. The CDR3 totals 13 residues. The V gene's germline CDR1 is SGHDT and CDR2 YYEEEE. Here the CDR3 reads CASSSQGAYEQYF. CDR3 in DNA: TGTGCCAGCAGCTCACAGGGGGCCTACGAGCAGTACTTC.

Ten or more counts support this clonotype. V and J are TRBV10-3 and TRBJ2-7; D unclear. The ends were cut back, 2 bases at V and 0 bases at J, with 8 bases in the middle. The CDR3 is made up of 14 amino acids. The germline CDR1 and CDR2 sequences are ENHRY and SYGVKD. DNA of the CDR3: TGTGCCATCAGTGAGAGAACAGTCTCCTACGAGCAGTACTTC. Its protein is CAISERTVSYEQYF.

This clonotype showed up many times. The rearrangement joins TRBV28 to TRBJ2-3, with 9 bases matching TRBD1. Germline loops: CDR1 MDHEN, CDR2 SYDVKM. V was pared by 3 bases and J by 4 bases, with 5 bases of the junction left unmatched. This CDR3 comprises 15 residues. For the CDR3, the DNA is TGTGCCAGCAGTTTCGGACAGGGGTTCGCAGATACGCAGTATTTT. Amino acid sequence: CASSFGQGFADTQYF.

Ten or more counts support this clonotype. The chain joins TRBV28 to TRBJ2-2, with D hard to call. Germline V gene sequence: CDR1 MDHEN, CDR2 SYDVKM. There are 13 residues in the CDR3. V lost 3 bases and J 7 bases, leaving 9 bases between the germline ends. The CDR3 DNA reads as TGTGCCAGCAGTTTTGTGAATGGCGGGGAGCTGTTTTTT. Protein product: CASSFVNGGELFF.

This chain connects TRBV20-1 to TRBJ2-3, with a weak D call TRBD2 (5 bases). There are 14 residues in the CDR3. V was shortened by 0 bases and J by 5 bases, with 12 bases between the two germline ends. Germline loops: CDR1 DFQATT, CDR2 SNEGSKA (reference sequence). CDR3 bases: TGCAGTGCTAGAGAGTATGAAGCGGAAGATACGCAGTATTTT. Amino acids: CSAREYEAEDTQYF.

The V call is TRBV19, the J call TRBJ1-5, with TRBD1 identical over 8 bases. This CDR3 is built from 13 residues. Germline V CDR1 and CDR2: LNHDA, SQIVND (reference sequence). The V and J ends lost 3 bases and 7 bases, in that order; junction bases with no gene match: 2. This CDR3 is CASSMDRAQPQHF. CDR3 bases: TGTGCCAGTAGTATGGACAGGGCCCAGCCCCAGCATTTT.

This clonotype has ten or more counts. The chain uses TRBV19 and TRBJ2-7; TRBD1 agrees at 9 bases. This CDR3 region has 14 residues. Germline V gene sequence: CDR1 LNHDA, CDR2 SQIVND (reference sequence). V was pared by 7 bases and J by 1 base, with 5 bases of the junction left unmatched. The CDR3 sequence is CASKPGQGSYEQYF. The CDR3 DNA reads TGTGCCAGTAAGCCGGGACAGGGATCCTACGAGCAGTACTTC. Full variable domain (remainder filled in from reference TRBV19 and TRBJ2-7): DGGITQSPKYLFRKEGQNVTLSCEQNLNHDAMYWYRQDPGQGLRLIYYSQIVNDFQKGDIAEGYSVSREKKESFPLTVTSAQKNPTAFYLCASKPGQGSYEQYFGPGTRLTVT.

The table lists this clonotype with a count of one. The chain links TRBV19 to TRBJ2-3, with 13 bases that match TRBD2. Germline-derived CDR1 and CDR2 are LNHDA and SQIVND (reference sequence). CDR3 size: 17 residues. Trimming at V came to 6 bases and at J to 3 bases, leaving 9 bases not matched to a gene. DNA of the CDR3: TGTGCCAGTAGACTCCTTGGACTAGCGGGGGAAACAGATACGCAGTATTTT. Its translation: CASRLLGLAGETDTQYF.

A few counts support this clonotype. The rearrangement links TRBV5-5 to TRBJ1-6; 7 bases line up with TRBD1. CDR1 and CDR2 (germline): SGHKS, YYEKEE (reference sequence). V was pared by 3 bases and J by 6 bases, with 6 bases of the junction left unmatched. The CDR3 sequence is 15 residues long. DNA of the CDR3: TGTGCCAGCAGCTCCCAGACAGGGTTTAATTCACCCCTCCACTTT. Protein sequence: CASSSQTGFNSPLHF. The whole variable domain, remainder taken from reference TRBV5-5 and TRBJ1-6, is DAGVTQSPTHLIKTRGQQVTLRCSPISGHKSVSWYQQVLGQGPQFIFQYYEKEERGRGNFPDRFSARQFPNYSSELNVNALLLGDSALYLCASSSQTGFNSPLHFGNGTRLTVT.

This clonotype was counted many times. The chain combines TRBV15 with TRBJ2-7; 11 bases align to TRBD2. V lost 5 bases, J lost 2 bases, and 17 bases stayed unmatched. Germline CDR1 and CDR2: LNHNV and YYDKDF (reference sequence). This CDR3 is 19 amino acids long. The chain's CDR3 is CATSVTGQILAGGPYEQYF. The CDR3 nucleotides read TGTGCCACCAGCGTCACGGGACAGATTTTAGCGGGAGGGCCCTACGAGCAGTACTTC. The full variable domain, completed using reference TRBV15 and TRBJ2-7, is DAMVIQNPRYQVTQFGKPVTLSCSQTLNHNVMYWYQQKSSQAPKLLFHYYDKDFNNEADTPDNFQSRRPNTSFCFLDIRSPGLGDTAMYLCATSVTGQILAGGPYEQYFGPGTRLTVT.

J is TRBJ2-6 and V is TRBV7-6; no firm D call. CDR1 is SGHVS and CDR2 is FNYEAQ in the germline V gene. The CDR3 is made up of 15 amino acids. Between the trimmed V and J ends, which lost 7 bases and 0 bases, there was a span of 10 bases. The CDR3 coding sequence is TGTGCCAGCACCTCCCAGCCCTCTGGGGCCAACGTCCTGACTTTC. Translating gives CASTSQPSGANVLTF.

The table lists this clonotype with many counts. V usage is TRBV29-1 and J usage is TRBJ1-1, with a tentative D call TRBD1 (6 bases). The germline V gene encodes CDR1 SQVTM and CDR2 ANQGSEA. Trimming cost V 3 bases and J 5 bases, with 10 bases left between them. CDR3 length: 12 residues. The CDR3 DNA follows: TGCAGCGTTGATCCTCAGGGGACTGAAGCTTTCTTT. It is translated as CSVDPQGTEAFF.

This clonotype was counted many times. The chain is built from TRBV5-8 and TRBJ2-7; TRBD1 matches 7 bases. Trimming cost V 4 bases and J 1 base; bases outside gene matches: 5. Germline V gene sequence: CDR1 SGHTS, CDR2 YDEGEE. CDR3 length: 14 amino acids. CDR3 coding DNA: TGTGCCAGCAGCGGACGACAGGGTTCCTACGAGCAGTACTTC. Its translation is CASSGRQGSYEQYF.

This clonotype showed up many times. The V and J genes are TRBV2 and TRBJ2-7, with D unclear. Germline loops: CDR1 SNHLY, CDR2 FYNNEI. This CDR3 has 14 residues. V was pared by 3 bases and J by 0 bases, with 9 bases between. The chain's CDR3 is CASSDDRSSYEQYF. The CDR3 DNA sequence: TGTGCCAGCAGTGATGATAGATCCTCCTACGAGCAGTACTTC.

This clonotype came up many times. V and J are TRBV7-9 and TRBJ2-1, with unresolved D. Per the germline V gene, CDR1 is SEHNR and CDR2 is FQNEAQ (reference sequence). V shed 0 bases and J shed 5 bases, with 5 bases lying between them. The CDR3 is made up of 13 amino acids. CDR3 amino acids: CASSLAENNEQFF. CDR3 bases: TGTGCCAGCAGCTTAGCGGAGAACAATGAGCAGTTCTTC.

The V call is TRBV23-1, the J call TRBJ1-5; TRBD1 matches 8 bases. TRBV23-1 is flagged as an ORF with uncertain function. V lost 4 bases to trimming and J lost 2 bases; unmatched junction nucleotides: 7. The CDR3 is made up of 16 amino acids. CDR3 loop: CASSPDREPGNQPQHF. The DNA for the CDR3 is TGCGCCAGCAGTCCGGACAGGGAGCCAGGCAATCAGCCCCAGCATTTT.

This clonotype appeared many times. CDR3 bases: TGCAGCGTTGTCGGACGGAGCACAGATACGCAGTATTTT. Its protein product is CSVVGRSTDTQYF. The gene calls are TRBV29-1 and TRBJ2-3, with no clear D. Trimming removed 4 bases from V and 0 bases from J, with 8 bases in between. From germline, CDR1 is SQVTM and CDR2 ANQGSEA. The CDR3 has 13 amino acids.

This clonotype has a count of ten or more. The gene calls are TRBV7-9 and TRBJ2-1; possibly TRBD1 or TRBD2 for D (5 bases each). Per the germline V gene, CDR1 is SEHNR and CDR2 is FQNEAQ (reference sequence). Trimming stripped 7 bases from V and 0 bases from J, with 13 bases between. This CDR3 region has 15 residues. The CDR3 region is CASTGSGSSYNEQFF. The CDR3, as DNA: TGTGCCAGCACCGGGTCAGGGAGCTCCTACAATGAGCAGTTCTTC.

This clonotype was seen a handful of times. The chain combines TRBV18 with TRBJ2-6; D is perhaps TRBD1 (5 bases). Between the trimmed V and J ends, which lost 3 bases and 3 bases, there was a span of 9 bases. Germline CDR1 and CDR2: KGHSH and LQKENI. The CDR3 sequence is 15 residues long. CDR3 bases: TGTGCCAGCTCACCCCTCAGGGATGGGGCCAACGTCCTGACTTTC. It specifies CASSPLRDGANVLTF.

This clonotype appeared many times. This rearrangement joins TRBV5-1 to TRBJ2-3, with no clear D. The CDR3 runs to 12 residues. Germline-derived CDR1 and CDR2 are SGHRS and YFSETQ. V shed 6 bases and J shed 1 base, with 6 bases lying between them. This CDR3 is CASTWGTDTQYF. The CDR3, as DNA: TGCGCCAGCACGTGGGGCACAGATACGCAGTATTTT.

This clonotype appeared a few times. The chain is built from TRBV20-1 and TRBJ1-5; no clear D. Germline V CDR1 and CDR2: DFQATT, SNEGSKA (reference sequence). The CDR3 contains 11 residues. V was trimmed by 3 bases and J by 4 bases, leaving 4 bases between them. The CDR3 DNA is TGCAGTGCTAGTGCTAATCAGCCCCAGCATTTT. Translating gives CSASANQPQHF.

This clonotype was seen more than once but under ten times. V and J are TRBV19 and TRBJ2-3; unclear D gene. The CDR3 totals 17 residues. V lost 1 base to trimming and J lost 8 bases, with 22 bases between them. CDR1 and CDR2 (germline): LNHDA, SQIVND (reference sequence). CDR3 region: CASSIGLGGVGQGTQYF. CDR3 nucleotide sequence: TGTGCCAGTAGTATAGGTCTAGGTGGTGTCGGCCAAGGTACGCAGTATTTT.

This clonotype showed up just a few times. The gene calls are TRBV28 and TRBJ2-7, with D tentatively TRBD1 (6 bases). The CDR3 runs 13 residues. Germline values: CDR1 MDHEN, CDR2 SYDVKM. V was trimmed by 9 bases and J by 2 bases, leaving 14 bases between them. CDR3 region: CASSRQAPYEQYF. The CDR3, as DNA: TGTGCCAGTTCCCGACAGGCACCCTACGAGCAGTACTTC.

The rearrangement joins TRBV28 to TRBJ2-5; 7 nucleotides agree with TRBD1. CDR3 size: 15 residues. Germline CDR1 MDHEN, CDR2 SYDVKM. The trim removed 2 bases at V and 4 bases at J, leaving 7 bases unmatched. The CDR3 loop is CASSLIDRVRETQYF. DNA of the CDR3: TGTGCCAGCAGTTTAATCGACAGGGTCCGAGAGACCCAGTACTTC. Together with reference TRBV28 and TRBJ2-5, the CDR3 gives the full variable domain: DVKVTQSSRYLVKRTGEKVFLECVQDMDHENMFWYRQDPGLGLRLIYFSYDVKMKEKGDIPEGYSVSREKKERFSLILESASTNQTSMYLCASSLIDRVRETQYFGPGTRLLVL.

This clonotype has ten or more counts. This chain joins TRBV4-2 and TRBJ1-5; D is ambiguous. CDR3 length equals 13 residues. Trimming cost V 1 base and J 4 bases, with 5 bases left between them. In germline, CDR1 is LGHNA, CDR2 YNFKEQ. The CDR3 loop is CASSQAQNQPQHF. The DNA of the CDR3 is TGTGCCAGCAGCCAAGCACAGAATCAGCCCCAGCATTTT.

V usage is TRBV7-8 and J usage is TRBJ1-5; D is undetermined. Germline V lookup: CDR1 SGHVS, CDR2 FQNEAQ. The CDR3 totals 12 residues. V was cut by 2 bases and J by 3 bases, with 2 bases left in between. CDR3 loop: CASSLNNQPQHF. In nucleotides, the CDR3 is TGTGCCAGCAGCTTAAACAATCAGCCCCAGCATTTT.

This clonotype has a single count. This clone may be a read error of a much larger clone one base away. The V and J genes are TRBV28 and TRBJ1-1; D is unresolved. There are 15 residues in the CDR3. Germline lookup yields CDR1 MDHEN and CDR2 SYDVKM. The V and J ends lost 5 bases and 1 base respectively, with 14 bases between them. This chain's CDR3 is CASSLVTEPNTEAFF. In DNA, the CDR3 is TGTGCCAGCAGTCTCGTCACAGAGCCGAACACTGAAGCTTTCTTT.